The rows below give T cell receptor beta chains drawn from one sample of a study of Graves' ophthalmopathy and Graves' hyperthyroidism. TCRdb reanalysed the multiplex PCR reads using MiXCR and keeps one entry per CDR3 protein. The data show about 220,000 distinct CDR3 sequences, 20% to 25% seen once. The sample taken for sequencing was peripheral blood. Every receptor here comes from a woman aged 50 to 65 with Graves' ophthalmopathy. The CDR3 runs from the conserved cysteine through the conserved F or W. Expanded clones get a size class; other rows say once, few or many, or leave the size out.

v_gene	abundance	j_gene	CDR3aa
TRBV6-1	many	TRBJ2-5	CASSMTVAETQCF
TRBV28	many	TRBJ1-1	CASSTISMNTEAFF
TRBV6-1	many	TRBJ2-5	CASSGGAWETQYF
TRBV20-1	many	TRBJ2-7	CSSLVRGYEQYF
TRBV28	few	TRBJ2-7	CASESTHYEQYF
TRBV5-1	many	TRBJ1-5	CASSLDDMVGQPQHF
TRBV12-3/TRBV12-4	many	TRBJ2-1	CASSNRTRHEQFF
TRBV6-1	NA	TRBJ1-1	CASRPPTTNTEAFF
TRBV3-1	NA	TRBJ2-5	CASSSTGIETQYF
TRBV5-1	NA	TRBJ2-7	CASSLEISGRFEQYF
TRBV27	many	TRBJ2-2	CASSRVGLGELFF
TRBV29-1	many	TRBJ2-7	CSVEDDFGGLARKRQYF
TRBV5-1	many	TRBJ1-2	CASSLAPGANYGYTF
TRBV27	many	TRBJ2-2	CASSLEGTVRAGELFF
TRBV19	many	TRBJ1-1	CASRRGNTEAFF
TRBV14	NA	TRBJ2-5	CASSRTRGETQYF
TRBV24-1	NA	TRBJ2-7	CATSDGTQGSYEQYF
TRBV29-1	many	TRBJ2-7	CSVDGSGGGYEQYF
TRBV7-2	NA	TRBJ1-1	CASSARGGNTEAFF
TRBV11-2	many	TRBJ2-7	CASTPVRFSGLPRREQYF
TRBV18	many	TRBJ2-5	CASSPVDREETQYF
TRBV6-2/TRBV6-3	many	TRBJ2-5	CASSYRETQYF
TRBV5-1	many	TRBJ2-2	CASSQQSNTGELFF
TRBV28	many	TRBJ1-1	CASSSGGALNREAFF
TRBV6-5	many	TRBJ1-1	CASSRGGEAFF
TRBV29-1	many	TRBJ1-2	CSVEYGVRAASGYTF
TRBV18	many	TRBJ1-1	CASSLRSIGTEAFF
TRBV30	few	TRBJ2-2	CAWGSGGITGELFF
TRBV27	many	TRBJ1-1	CASSTVSGAQQGKTEAFF
TRBV20-1	many	TRBJ1-2	CSAMGGTAYGYTF
TRBV6-2/TRBV6-3	many	TRBJ1-1	CASKGYRDPEAFF
TRBV6-1	NA	TRBJ1-1	CASSKYRSATEAFF
TRBV9	NA	TRBJ2-5	CASSVGSTQYF
TRBV24-1	many	TRBJ2-7	CATSGNSYEQYF
TRBV11-2	many	TRBJ2-7	CASRAGRGRDEQYF
TRBV20-1	NA	TRBJ2-7	CSAKGAGLAGPDTYEQYF
TRBV28	many	TRBJ2-4	CASSIGQFQNIQYF
TRBV6-2/TRBV6-3	many	TRBJ2-5	CASSYAAQETQYF
TRBV19	NA	TRBJ1-2	CASSTPQGGSYGYTF